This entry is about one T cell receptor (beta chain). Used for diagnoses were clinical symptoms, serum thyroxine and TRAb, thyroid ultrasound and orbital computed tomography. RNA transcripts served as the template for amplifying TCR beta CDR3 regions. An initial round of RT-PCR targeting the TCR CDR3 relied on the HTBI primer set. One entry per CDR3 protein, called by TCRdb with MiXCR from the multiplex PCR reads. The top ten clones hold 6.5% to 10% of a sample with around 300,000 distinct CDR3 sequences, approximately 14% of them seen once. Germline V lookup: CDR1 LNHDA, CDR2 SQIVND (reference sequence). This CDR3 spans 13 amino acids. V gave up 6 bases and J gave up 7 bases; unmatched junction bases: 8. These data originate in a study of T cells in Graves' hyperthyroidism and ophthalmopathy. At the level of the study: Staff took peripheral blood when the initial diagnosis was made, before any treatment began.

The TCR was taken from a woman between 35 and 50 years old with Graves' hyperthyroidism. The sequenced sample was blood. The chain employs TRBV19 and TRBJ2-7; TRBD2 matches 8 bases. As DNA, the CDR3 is TGTGCCAGTAGGCCGGGACTAGTAGGTGAGCAGTACTTC. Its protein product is CASRPGLVGEQYF.